These 20 T cell receptor beta chains originate from one sample sequenced in a study of OX40 agonist ivuxolimab in advanced cancers. Method: immunoSEQ multiplex PCR; TCRdb's copy keeps in-frame clones and lacks some. Of some 80,000 clones listed, roughly 92% are singletons. This specimen consisted of CD4+ or CD8+ T cells sorted from blood, obtained in a trial of the OX40 agonist ivuxolimab. The origin of the receptors is an adult with an advanced solid tumor such as melanoma, head and neck, liver or kidney cancer.

The chain combines TRBV5-1 with TRBJ2-1, with D possibly TRBD2 on 5 matching bases. Germline lookup yields CDR1 SGHRS and CDR2 YFSETQ. V was clipped by 0 bases and J by 7 bases, with 11 bases between them. The CDR3 runs to 14 residues. DNA of the CDR3: TGCGCCAGCAGCTTGGTGCCTAGCCCAAATGAGCAGTTCTTC. Its protein is CASSLVPSPNEQFF.

The chain has TRBV5-8 and TRBJ1-2; D is uncertain. The ends were cut back, 1 base at V and 4 bases at J, with 14 bases in the middle. The V gene's germline CDR1 is SGHTS and CDR2 YDEGEE. The CDR3 spans 15 residues. DNA of the CDR3: TGTGCCAGCAGCTTGATAGGGCCAGGACTCTATGGCTACACCTTC. This sequence encodes CASSLIGPGLYGYTF.

The chain links TRBV4-1 to TRBJ1-5; perhaps TRBD1 as D (5 bases). The CDR3 length is 16 residues. Germline CDR1 MGHRA, CDR2 YSYEKL. Trimming took 0 bases from V and 6 from J, leaving 15 bases between them. The CDR3 nucleotides read TGCGCCAGCAGCCAAGATCCCCGGGGCCACGGTCAGCCCCAGCATTTT. It yields the protein CASSQDPRGHGQPQHF.

This clone has a handful of counts. The rearrangement uses TRBV18 and TRBJ2-7; maybe TRBD1 (6 bases). Trimming took 6 bases from V and 6 from J, leaving 12 bases between them. This CDR3 is built from 12 residues. Germline V CDR1 and CDR2: KGHSH, LQKENI. CDR3 region: CASSHPQGEQYF. CDR3 coding DNA: TGTGCCAGCTCCCACCCACAGGGCGAGCAGTACTTC.

The V gene is TRBV28, the J gene TRBJ1-2; D possibly corresponds to TRBD1 (6 bases). From germline, CDR1 is MDHEN and CDR2 SYDVKM. The CDR3 is 14 residues long. With 8 bases removed from V and 3 bases from J, the gap between germline ends came to 16 bases. The CDR3 loop reads CASFRRGLHYGYTF. The CDR3 nucleotides read TGTGCCAGCTTTCGGAGGGGGTTACACTATGGCTACACCTTC.

The gene calls are TRBV29-1 and TRBJ1-1; D is unclear. Germline V gene data show CDR1 as SQVTM and CDR2 as ANQGSEA. V was clipped by 4 bases and J by 5 bases, with 17 bases between them. The CDR3 extends over 14 amino acids. The DNA for the CDR3 is TGCAGCGTTGTCGAGGGTGTATTAGGGACTGAAGCTTTCTTT. Protein product: CSVVEGVLGTEAFF.

The gene calls are TRBV29-1 and TRBJ2-3; D may be TRBD2 (6 bases). The CDR3 sequence is 14 residues long. CDR1 is SQVTM and CDR2 is ANQGSEA in the germline V gene. Trimming took 8 bases from V and 6 from J, leaving 21 bases between them. CDR3: CSTRTSAGLDTQYF. The CDR3 DNA sequence: TGCAGCACGAGGACTTCCGCGGGGTTGGATACGCAGTATTTT.

In its sample, this clone was seen once. The chain couples TRBV5-1 to TRBJ2-2; no firm D call. Germline CDR1 is SGHRS and CDR2 is YFSETQ. The V end lost 5 bases, the J end lost 4 bases, and 12 bases lay between the germline ends. The length of the CDR3 is 14 residues. This chain's CDR3 is CASSEGRGTGELFF. CDR3 bases: TGCGCCAGCAGTGAAGGGCGCGGCACCGGGGAGCTGTTTTTT.

The rearrangement links TRBV19 to TRBJ1-5; D ambiguous. Per the germline V gene, CDR1 is LNHDA and CDR2 is SQIVND (reference sequence). This CDR3 contains 14 residues. V was clipped by 2 bases and J by 0 bases, with 5 bases between them. The CDR3, as DNA: TGTGCCAGTAGTATAACCTTTAGCAATCAGCCCCAGCATTTT. This gives the protein CASSITFSNQPQHF. Combining the CDR3 with reference TRBV19 and TRBJ1-5 gives the whole variable domain DGGITQSPKYLFRKEGQNVTLSCEQNLNHDAMYWYRQDPGQGLRLIYYSQIVNDFQKGDIAEGYSVSREKKESFPLTVTSAQKNPTAFYLCASSITFSNQPQHFGDGTRLSIL.

The chain uses TRBV7-2 and TRBJ2-1; D tentatively fits TRBD1 or TRBD2 (6 bases each). CDR1 is SGHTA and CDR2 is FQGNSA in the germline V gene. This CDR3 contains 16 residues. The V and J ends lost 5 bases and 7 bases respectively, with 21 bases between them. The CDR3 DNA sequence: TGTGCCAGCAGCCCGGAAGGGGGGCTCACTAGGAATGAGCAGTTCTTC. This encodes CASSPEGGLTRNEQFF.

CDR3 sequence (DNA): TGTGCCACCTCTACGGGGACTAGCGGATACAATGAGCAGTTCTTC. Its translation: CATSTGTSGYNEQFF. This sequence joins TRBV18 and TRBJ2-1, with 11 positions matching TRBD2. The germline gives CDR1 KGHSH, CDR2 LQKENI. The J segment lost 4 bases and the V segment lost 10 bases, leaving 9 bases of the junction unmatched. This CDR3 spans 15 amino acids.

This chain links TRBV11-3 with TRBJ2-5; D is possibly TRBD2 (7 bases). CDR1 is SGHNT and CDR2 is YENEEA in the germline V gene. This CDR3 has 16 amino acids. Trimming cost V 1 base and J 1 base, with 13 bases left between them. CDR3 sequence: CASSLGRGLSQETQYF. The CDR3 DNA reads as TGTGCCAGCAGCTTAGGGCGGGGGCTCTCCCAAGAGACCCAGTACTTC. Supplemented by reference TRBV11-3 and TRBJ2-5, the full variable domain reads EAGVVQSPRYKIIEKKQPVAFWCNPISGHNTLYWYLQNLGQGPELLIRYENEEAVDDSQLPKDRFSAERLKGVDSTLKIQPAELGDSAVYLCASSLGRGLSQETQYFGPGTRLLVL.

This chain connects TRBV9 to TRBJ2-3; a weak D match, TRBD2 (6 bases). Germline V gives CDR1 SGDLS, CDR2 YYNGEE. V lost 4 bases and J 6 bases, leaving 18 bases between the germline ends. The CDR3 is made up of 15 amino acids. In nucleotides, the CDR3 is TGTGCCAGCAGCCCAGCCGGGACTCCTCAGGATACGCAGTATTTT. Amino acid sequence: CASSPAGTPQDTQYF.

This rearrangement joins TRBV11-2 to TRBJ2-3, with D uncertain. V dropped 8 bases and J dropped 3 bases, with 12 bases sitting between them. Germline assignment: CDR1 SGHAT and CDR2 FQNNGV. The CDR3 length is 13 residues. The CDR3 region is CASVGFWTDTQYF. Here the CDR3 DNA reads TGTGCCAGCGTCGGTTTTTGGACAGATACGCAGTATTTT.

The chain joins TRBV19 to TRBJ2-7, with 12 bases identical to TRBD2. Per germline, CDR1 LNHDA and CDR2 SQIVND (reference sequence). This CDR3 region has 15 residues. Trimming at V came to 5 bases and at J to 0 bases, leaving 2 bases not matched to a gene. The CDR3: CASSLTSGSSYEQYF. As DNA, the CDR3 is TGTGCCAGTAGTTTGACTAGCGGGAGCTCCTACGAGCAGTACTTC.

J is TRBJ1-2 and V is TRBV7-2; D is ambiguous. The ends were cut back, 2 bases at V and 2 bases at J, with 6 bases in the middle. CDR1 and CDR2 from the germline V gene are SGHTA and FQGNSA. CDR3 length equals 13 residues. In nucleotides, the CDR3 is TGTGCCAGCAGCTTATCAGCAAACTATGGCTACACCTTC. Its translation: CASSLSANYGYTF.

This chain uses TRBV11-3 with TRBJ2-2, with TRBD1 matching over 7 bases. The CDR3 covers 14 residues. Unmatched junction bases numbered 4, after V lost 4 bases and J lost 5 bases. CDR1 and CDR2 from the germline V gene are SGHNT and YENEEA. The CDR3 loop is CASSSGQWTGELFF. Here the CDR3 DNA reads TGTGCCAGCAGCTCGGGACAGTGGACCGGGGAGCTGTTTTTT.

V and J are TRBV5-6 and TRBJ1-5, with D tentatively TRBD1 (5 bases). This CDR3 spans 14 amino acids. V shed 1 base and J shed 5 bases, with 10 bases lying between them. CDR1 SGHDT and CDR2 YYEEEE come from the germline V gene. The CDR3 sequence is CASSLWQGHQPQHF. The CDR3 region has the DNA TGTGCCAGCAGCTTGTGGCAGGGTCATCAGCCCCAGCATTTT. The variable domain in full, completed from reference TRBV5-6 and TRBJ1-5, reads DAGVTQSPTHLIKTRGQQVTLRCSPKSGHDTVSWYQQALGQGPQFIFQYYEEEERQRGNFPDRFSGHQFPNYSSELNVNALLLGDSALYLCASSLWQGHQPQHFGDGTRLSIL.

V usage is TRBV28 and J usage is TRBJ2-3; D remains ambiguous. V dropped 6 bases and J dropped 1 base, with 11 bases sitting between them. Germline assignment: CDR1 MDHEN and CDR2 SYDVKM. The CDR3 sequence is 14 residues long. The CDR3, as DNA: TGTGCCAGCAGCCGGCAGCAGGGCACAGATACGCAGTATTTT. Residues: CASSRQQGTDTQYF.

The J gene is TRBJ1-4, the V gene TRBV15, with D tentatively TRBD1 (6 bases). CDR1 and CDR2 (germline): LNHNV, YYDKDF (reference sequence). The CDR3 is made up of 16 amino acids. The V end was cut by 0 bases, the J end by 12 bases, with 20 bases between. CDR3 protein: CATSRDGAGTGSELFF. The CDR3 DNA follows: TGTGCCACCAGCAGAGATGGGGCCGGAACAGGGAGCGAACTGTTTTTT.